Only a few counts were recorded for the clone carrying this TCR beta chain. Its specificity is unknown. Sample time point: week 5, during vaccination. Doses of 300 ug of mutant IDH1 20-mer peptide were given with topical imiquimod. The data were obtained in a study of a mutant IDH1 vaccine in newly diagnosed glioma. Using immunoSEQ multiplex PCR, the repertoire was profiled, and TCRdb retains in-frame clones only, with some absent. In the table there are approximately 61,000 clones, 84% of which are singletons. CDR3 size: 14 residues. The germline V gene has CDR1 SGHRS and CDR2 YFSETQ. Trimming left V 2 bases short and J 6 bases short, with 12 bases between.

V gene TRBV5-1 combines with J gene TRBJ2-1, with D possibly called TRBD1 or TRBD2 (6 bases each). The sample in question was PBMCs, obtained from a glioma patient whose treatment included an IDH1 peptide vaccine. The TCR sequence derives from a woman between 45 and 60 years old with glioma. CDR3: CASSLVPGANEQFF. The DNA of the CDR3 is TGCGCCAGCAGCTTAGTGCCGGGGGCCAATGAGCAGTTCTTC.